A few counts support the clone carrying this TCR beta chain. Its antigen is unidentified. Each CDR3 protein gets one entry after TCRdb re-called the RT-PCR reads with MiXCR. The sample records about 190,000 distinct CDR3 sequences, around 14% being singletons. This entry belongs to a study of response to subunit inactivated influenza vaccine. Study-wide points: The authors proposed limited new T cell recruitment per seasonal influenza vaccination.

Trimming removed 0 bases at V and 0 bases at J, with 6 bases between. CDR1 is GTSNPN and CDR2 is SVGIG in the germline V gene (reference sequence). The CDR3 totals 13 residues. V and J are TRBV30 and TRBJ2-7; a possible D gene is TRBD2 (6 bases). The sequences come from CD8+ T cells sorted from PBMCs, collected more than 4 days after vaccination. The TCR originated in a man between 45 and 60 years old who received an inactivated influenza vaccine. The CDR3 region is CAWSVGGSYEQYF. In DNA form, the CDR3 reads TGTGCCTGGAGTGTGGGGGGCTCCTACGAGCAGTACTTC.